Following are 18 T cell receptor beta chains from one sample sequenced in a study of CD8+ T cells in alopecia areata. RNA extraction and reverse transcription yielded cDNA as sequencing template. The data were produced by immunoSEQ multiplex PCR, yet TCRdb's version contains in-frame clones alone and is incomplete. Among 110,000 to 150,000 clones listed, roughly 53% were seen once. Material: CD4+ T cells sorted from blood, obtained at week 0. The receptors stem from a human donor with alopecia areata.

The chain joins TRBV29-1 to TRBJ1-3; D is undetermined. Trimming cost V 2 bases and J 4 bases, with 12 bases left between them. CDR3 length: 14 residues. Germline V CDR1 and CDR2: SQVTM, ANQGSEA. CDR3 bases: TGCAGCGTTGAACGCGGGGTCGGAGGAAACACCATATATTTT. Translation gives CSVERGVGGNTIYF.

The chain recombines TRBV7-2 with TRBJ1-1; D not certain. The CDR3 runs 15 residues. Deletions cut 3 bases from V and 3 bases from J, with 14 bases between. In germline, CDR1 is SGHTA, CDR2 FQGNSA. The CDR3, as DNA: TGTGCCAGCAGCTTGGTAGGGTCGGTGGACACTGAAGCTTTCTTT. Translated: CASSLVGSVDTEAFF.

The chain links TRBV11-3 to TRBJ2-3; D unresolved. Germline loops: CDR1 SGHNT, CDR2 YENEEA. This CDR3 contains 13 residues. Between the trimmed V and J ends, which lost 3 bases and 0 bases, there was a span of 4 bases. DNA of the CDR3: TGTGCCAGCAGCTTCTCTAGCACAGATACGCAGTATTTT. Its protein is CASSFSSTDTQYF.

The chain employs TRBV19 and TRBJ1-6; tentatively, D is TRBD1 (6 bases). The germline gives CDR1 LNHDA, CDR2 SQIVND (reference sequence). The V end was cut by 4 bases, the J end by 9 bases, with 16 bases between. CDR3 size: 15 residues. The CDR3: CASSTWTRGTSPLHF. The CDR3 DNA reads TGTGCCAGTAGTACCTGGACAAGGGGGACTTCACCCCTCCACTTT.

The CDR3 DNA sequence: TGTGCCAGCAGCGTAAGTTGGCGGGGAGGTGGTGAGCAGTTCTTC. This translates into CASSVSWRGGGEQFF. The chain has TRBV9 and TRBJ2-1, with a weak D call TRBD2 (6 bases). Trimming cost V 1 base and J 9 bases, with 17 bases left between them. This CDR3 comprises 15 residues. Germline-derived CDR1 and CDR2 are SGDLS and YYNGEE.

The gene calls are TRBV25-1 and TRBJ1-2; TRBD1 agrees at 8 bases. The germline CDR1 and CDR2 sequences are MGHDK and SYGVNS. This CDR3 is built from 15 residues. V lost 4 bases to trimming and J lost 2 bases; unmatched junction nucleotides: 6. In DNA form, the CDR3 reads TGTGCCAGCAGTGTGTCTCGGACAGGGAACTATGGCTACACCTTC. Its protein product is CASSVSRTGNYGYTF.

This chain connects TRBV7-9 to TRBJ2-4, with D perhaps TRBD1 or TRBD2 (5 bases each). V lost 4 bases to trimming and J lost 0 bases, with 10 bases between them. CDR3 length: 15 residues. Germline assignment: CDR1 SEHNR and CDR2 FQNEAQ (reference sequence). The CDR3 spells CASSSGAGAKNIQYF. The CDR3 bases are TGTGCCAGCAGCTCCGGGGCTGGAGCCAAAAACATTCAGTACTTC.

This clone has more than one count but fewer than ten. The V call is TRBV7-9, the J call TRBJ1-2; D is undetermined. Trimming stripped 6 bases from V and 5 bases from J, with 7 bases between. The CDR3 has 11 residues. Germline V lookup: CDR1 SEHNR, CDR2 FQNEAQ (reference sequence). Here the CDR3 reads CASSFIYGYTF. The CDR3 nucleotides read TGTGCCAGCAGTTTTATTTATGGCTACACCTTC.

This rearrangement joins TRBV2 to TRBJ2-2; no definite D call. CDR3 length: 15 residues. Germline V gene lookup returns CDR1 SNHLY and CDR2 FYNNEI. V lost 4 bases to trimming and J lost 2 bases, with 11 bases between them. CDR3 sequence reads: CASSGMGLNTGELFF. For the CDR3, the DNA is TGTGCCAGCAGTGGGATGGGCCTAAACACCGGGGAGCTGTTTTTT. The complete variable domain, with remaining parts taken from reference TRBV2 and TRBJ2-2, reads EPEVTQTPSHQVTQMGQEVILRCVPISNHLYFYWYRQILGQKVEFLVSFYNNEISEKSEIFDDQFSVERPDGSNFTLKIRSTKLEDSAMYFCASSGMGLNTGELFFGEGSRLTVL.

The sample holds a few counts of this clone. The chain couples TRBV5-1 to TRBJ1-1; 11 bases match TRBD1. The CDR3 runs to 13 residues. Looked up from germline, CDR1 is SGHRS and CDR2 is YFSETQ. J lost 7 bases, V lost 4 bases, and 3 bases had no gene match. Written as DNA, the CDR3 is TGCGCCAGCAGCGGACAGGGGGCGAGTGAAGCTTTCTTT. Its protein product is CASSGQGASEAFF.

This chain links TRBV10-3 with TRBJ1-1, with 7 bases lining up with TRBD1. The CDR3 contains 13 residues. Germline CDR1 reads ENHRY; CDR2 reads SYGVKD. V shed 10 bases and J 1 base; nucleotides not matched to a gene: 6. The CDR3 DNA reads as TGTGCCACCTACAGGGGAGAGAACACTGAAGCTTTCTTT. This codes for CATYRGENTEAFF.

The gene calls are TRBV27 and TRBJ2-4; D gene uncertain. CDR1 is MNHEY and CDR2 is SMNVEV in the germline V gene (reference sequence). The ends were cut back, 3 bases at V and 1 base at J, with 10 bases in the middle. The CDR3 length is 15 residues. The DNA of the CDR3 is TGTGCCAGCAGTTTTGTGAATGGGGCCAAAAACATTCAGTACTTC. As protein: CASSFVNGAKNIQYF.

The chain couples TRBV4-3 to TRBJ1-4, with TRBD1 identical over 7 bases. Germline loops: CDR1 LGHNA, CDR2 YSLEER. The ends lost 1 base at V and 7 bases at J; junction bases unmatched: 6. This CDR3 contains 15 residues. The CDR3 sequence is CASSQGWTGGEKLFF. The CDR3 bases are TGCGCCAGCAGCCAAGGCTGGACAGGCGGTGAAAAACTGTTTTTT.

The chain is built from TRBV5-1 and TRBJ1-1; D is perhaps TRBD1 (5 bases). Germline assignment: CDR1 SGHRS and CDR2 YFSETQ. Trimming took 3 bases from V and 3 from J, leaving 12 bases between them. The CDR3 totals 14 residues. Here the CDR3 DNA reads TGCGCCAGCAGCTCAGTCGGGGGTGACACTGAAGCTTTCTTT. As protein: CASSSVGGDTEAFF.

This clone was seen only once. This sequence joins TRBV4-1 and TRBJ2-3; 8 bases line up with TRBD1. V lost 5 bases, J lost 3 bases, and 10 bases stayed unmatched. The CDR3 is made up of 16 amino acids. CDR1 is MGHRA and CDR2 is YSYEKL in the germline V gene. In DNA, the CDR3 is TGCGCCAGCAGCGCTATAGGACAGGGAGTAACAGATACGCAGTATTTT. Amino acid sequence: CASSAIGQGVTDTQYF.

The V gene is TRBV7-9, the J gene TRBJ2-6, with D maybe TRBD1 (5 bases). Germline V gene data show CDR1 as SEHNR and CDR2 as FQNEAQ (reference sequence). V lost 5 bases and J 2 bases, leaving 13 bases between the germline ends. The length of the CDR3 is 16 residues. CDR3 sequence reads: CASSLQGLAGANVLTF. Here the CDR3 DNA reads TGTGCCAGCAGCCTGCAGGGTCTCGCTGGGGCCAACGTCCTGACTTTC.

The chain links TRBV2 to TRBJ2-2; D may be TRBD1 (5 bases). This CDR3 has 11 amino acids. Germline V gene sequence: CDR1 SNHLY, CDR2 FYNNEI. Trimming cost V 7 bases and J 7 bases, with 7 bases left between them. The DNA for the CDR3 is TGTGCCAGCACAGGGCTCGGGGAGCTGTTTTTT. It yields the protein CASTGLGELFF.

V and J are TRBV29-1 and TRBJ1-2; perhaps TRBD1 as D (5 bases). This CDR3 is 12 amino acids long. The germline V and J ends were trimmed by 2 bases and 9 bases, with 13 bases remaining between them. Germline V gene data show CDR1 as SQVTM and CDR2 as ANQGSEA. In DNA form, the CDR3 reads TGCAGCGTTGAAATATGGGGACGAAGCTACACCTTC. Translated, it gives CSVEIWGRSYTF.